Listed below are T cell receptor beta chains from one sample, sequenced in a study of breast tumors, draining lymph nodes, adjacent tissues. Via MiXCR, TCRdb re-called the multiplex PCR reads, giving one row per CDR3 protein. The sample includes nearly 110,000 distinct CDR3 sequences, about 29% of them seen just once. The sample consisted of axillary lymph node tissue. The receptors stem from a female donor with breast cancer. Some clones in this sample may be carry-over from other donors' samples. The CDR3 runs from the conserved cysteine through the conserved F or W. D genes are given only for firm matches. Only some rows state a clone size, as once, few, many or a class for expanded clones.

- | TRBJ1-6 | TRBV14 | - | TGCGCCAGCAGCCAAAAGATTGACGGCCGAGATAATTCACCCCTCCACTTT | CASSQKIDGRDNSPLHF
many | TRBJ1-3 | TRBV5-1 | - | TGCGCCAGCAGCTTGGGAGGGACTGGAAACACCATATATTTT | CASSLGGTGNTIYF
- | TRBJ2-5 | TRBV12-3/TRBV12-4 | TRBD2 | TGTGCCAGCAGCTCCCCGACTAGCGGGGCGGCGACCCAGTACTTC | CASSSPTSGAATQYF
- | TRBJ1-2 | TRBV6-6 | - | TGTGCCAGCAGTTACTCGAGGGGAGGTCACTATGGCTACACCTTC | CASSYSRGGHYGYTF
many | TRBJ2-2 | TRBV28 | TRBD1 | TGTGCCAGCAGTCCAGAACAGGGGGCTGGCACCGGGGAGCTGTTTTTT | CASSPEQGAGTGELFF
few | TRBJ1-1 | TRBV6-5 | TRBD1 | TGTGCCAGCAGTCCGACGGGACAGGGCTGGGTAACGGCTTTCTTT | CASSPTGQGWVTAFF
many | TRBJ2-5 | TRBV5-1 | - | TGCGCCAGCAGCTTGGGACAGGTGCAAGAGACCCAGTACTTC | CASSLGQVQETQYF
many | TRBJ1-2 | TRBV6-2/TRBV6-3 | TRBD1 | TGTGCCAGCAGTTACAGCAGGACAGGGGGAAACTATGGCTACACCTTC | CASSYSRTGGNYGYTF
many | TRBJ2-3 | TRBV19 | - | TGTGCCAGTAGTTCATTACGAGCAGATACGCAGTATTTT | CASSSLRADTQYF
many | TRBJ2-3 | TRBV6-2/TRBV6-3 | - | TGTGCCAGCAGTTGGGGACCCACAGATACGCAGTATTTT | CASSWGPTDTQYF
- | TRBJ1-1 | TRBV19 | - | TGTGCCAGTAACCAGCGGTATACTGAAGCTTTCTTT | CASNQRYTEAFF
- | TRBJ2-7 | TRBV10-3 | - | TGTGCCTCCTCGGGAGAGGGGGAGCAGTACTTC | CASSGEGEQYF
many | TRBJ2-7 | TRBV2 | TRBD2 | TGTGCCAGCAAACCCCTAGTGGAGCGGGATGGTAACTACGAGCAGTACTTC | CASKPLVERDGNYEQYF
- | TRBJ2-1 | TRBV20-1 | TRBD2 | TGCAGTGTTGGGACTAGCGGGAGTGGAACGTCACGTGAGCAGTTCTTC | CSVGTSGSGTSREQFF
- | TRBJ2-2 | TRBV7-8 | - | TGTGCCAGCAGCTTAGGTCGTTGGGACACCAGGGAGCTGCTTTTT | CASSLGRWDTRELLF
many | TRBJ2-4 | TRBV5-4 | - | TGTGCCAGCAGCTTGTCCGAGACAGCTCACATTCAGTACTTC | CASSLSETAHIQYF